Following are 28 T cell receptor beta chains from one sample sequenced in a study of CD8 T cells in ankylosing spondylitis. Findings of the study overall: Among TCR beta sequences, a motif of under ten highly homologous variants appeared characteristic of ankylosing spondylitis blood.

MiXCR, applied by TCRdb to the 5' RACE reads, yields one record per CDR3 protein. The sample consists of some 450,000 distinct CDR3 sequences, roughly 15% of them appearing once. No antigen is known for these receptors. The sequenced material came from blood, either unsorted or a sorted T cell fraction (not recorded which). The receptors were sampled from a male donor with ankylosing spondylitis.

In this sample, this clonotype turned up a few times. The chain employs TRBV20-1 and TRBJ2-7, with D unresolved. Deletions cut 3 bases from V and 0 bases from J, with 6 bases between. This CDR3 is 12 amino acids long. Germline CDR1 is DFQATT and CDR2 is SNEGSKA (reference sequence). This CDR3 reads CSASSSSYEQYF. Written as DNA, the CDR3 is TGCAGTGCTAGCTCCAGCTCCTACGAGCAGTACTTC.

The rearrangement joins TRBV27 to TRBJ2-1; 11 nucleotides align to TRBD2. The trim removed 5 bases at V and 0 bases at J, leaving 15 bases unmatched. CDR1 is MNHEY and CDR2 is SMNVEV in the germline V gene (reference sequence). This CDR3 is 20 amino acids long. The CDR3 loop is CASSLAGLAEGGSSYNEQFF. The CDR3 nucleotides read TGTGCCAGCAGTCTAGCGGGACTAGCGGAGGGGGGCTCCTCCTACAATGAGCAGTTCTTC.

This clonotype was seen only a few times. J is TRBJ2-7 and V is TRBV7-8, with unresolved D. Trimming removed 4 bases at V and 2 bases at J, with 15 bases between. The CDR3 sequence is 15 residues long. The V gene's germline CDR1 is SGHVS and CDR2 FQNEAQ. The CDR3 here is CASSSGSGLAYEQYF. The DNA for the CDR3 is TGTGCCAGCAGCTCTGGGTCGGGCTTAGCCTACGAGCAGTACTTC.

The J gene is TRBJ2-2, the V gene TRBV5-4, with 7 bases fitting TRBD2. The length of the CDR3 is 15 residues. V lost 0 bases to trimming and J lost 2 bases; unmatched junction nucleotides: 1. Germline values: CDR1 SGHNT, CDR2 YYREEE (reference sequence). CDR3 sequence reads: CASSLGGGNTGELFF. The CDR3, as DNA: TGTGCCAGCAGCTTGGGCGGGGGAAACACCGGGGAGCTGTTTTTT.

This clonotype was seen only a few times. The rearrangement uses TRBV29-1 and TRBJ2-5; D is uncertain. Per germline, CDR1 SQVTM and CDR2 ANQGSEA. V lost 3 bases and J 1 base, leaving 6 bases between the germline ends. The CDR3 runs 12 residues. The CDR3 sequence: CSVDPFQETQYF. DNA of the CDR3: TGCAGCGTTGACCCATTCCAAGAGACCCAGTACTTC.

In DNA, the CDR3 is TGTGCCAGCAGTTTCGGCCTAAACACCGGGGAGCTGTTTTTT. Encoded protein: CASSFGLNTGELFF. The V and J genes are TRBV12-3 or TRBV12-4 and TRBJ2-2, with D unclear. V was shortened by 3 bases and J by 2 bases, with 7 bases between the two germline ends. The CDR3 runs 14 residues.

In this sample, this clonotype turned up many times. CDR3 protein: CASSPRGGGFVTEQFF. The CDR3 bases are TGTGCCAGCAGCCCGCGGGGGGGTGGTTTCGTAACTGAGCAGTTCTTC. The V call is TRBV7-2, the J call TRBJ2-1, with TRBD2 matching over 9 bases. The CDR3 consists of 16 residues. Germline V gives CDR1 SGHTA, CDR2 FQGNSA. V was pared by 5 bases and J by 9 bases, with 14 bases of the junction left unmatched.

This CDR3 reads CASNSGRETQYF. For the CDR3, the DNA is TGTGCCAGCAACAGCGGGAGGGAGACCCAGTACTTC. The rearrangement links TRBV6-5 to TRBJ2-5, with TRBD2 identical over 9 bases. The CDR3 extends over 12 amino acids. Unmatched junction bases numbered 2, after V lost 7 bases and J lost 5 bases. Germline CDR1 and CDR2: MNHEY and SVGAGI.

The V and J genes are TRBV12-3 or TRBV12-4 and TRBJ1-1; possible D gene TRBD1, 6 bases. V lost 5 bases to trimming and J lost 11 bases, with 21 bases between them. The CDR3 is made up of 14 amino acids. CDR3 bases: TGTGCCAGCAGTCCCGGACAGCAAACACCTCGCGCTTTCTTT. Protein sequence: CASSPGQQTPRAFF.

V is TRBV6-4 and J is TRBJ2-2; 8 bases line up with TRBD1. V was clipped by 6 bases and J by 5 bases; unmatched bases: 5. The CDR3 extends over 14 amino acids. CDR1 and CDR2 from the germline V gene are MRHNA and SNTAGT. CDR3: CASSRDRLTGELFF. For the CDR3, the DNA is TGTGCCAGCAGCCGGGACAGGCTGACCGGGGAGCTGTTTTTT.

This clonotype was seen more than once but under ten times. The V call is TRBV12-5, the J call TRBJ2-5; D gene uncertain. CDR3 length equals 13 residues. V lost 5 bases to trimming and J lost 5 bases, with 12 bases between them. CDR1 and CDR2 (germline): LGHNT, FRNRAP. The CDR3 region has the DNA TGTGCTAGTGGTGACCAGGTGACTGAGACCCAGTACTTC. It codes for CASGDQVTETQYF.

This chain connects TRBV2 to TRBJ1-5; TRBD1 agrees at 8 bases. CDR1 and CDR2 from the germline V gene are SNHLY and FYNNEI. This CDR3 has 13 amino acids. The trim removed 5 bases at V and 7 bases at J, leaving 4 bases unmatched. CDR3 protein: CASSRTGLQPQHF. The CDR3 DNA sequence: TGTGCCAGCAGTCGGACAGGGCTCCAGCCCCAGCATTTT.

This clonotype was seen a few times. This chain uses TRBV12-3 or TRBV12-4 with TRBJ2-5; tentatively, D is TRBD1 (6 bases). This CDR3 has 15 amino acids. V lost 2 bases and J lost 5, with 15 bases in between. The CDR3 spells CASSLTTQGRETQYF. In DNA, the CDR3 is TGTGCCAGCAGTTTAACGACACAGGGCAGGGAGACCCAGTACTTC.

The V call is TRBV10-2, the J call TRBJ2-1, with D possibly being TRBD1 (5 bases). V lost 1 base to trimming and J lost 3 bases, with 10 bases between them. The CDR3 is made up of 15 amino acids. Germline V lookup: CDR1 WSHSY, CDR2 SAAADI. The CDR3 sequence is CASSEFRVYYNEQFF. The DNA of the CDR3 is TGCGCCAGCAGTGAGTTCAGGGTTTACTACAATGAGCAGTTCTTC.

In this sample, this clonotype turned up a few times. The CDR3, as DNA: TGTGCCAGCAGCCTATCGGGGGCCCTAGACACTGAAGCTTTCTTT. Protein sequence: CASSLSGALDTEAFF. V gene TRBV7-9 combines with J gene TRBJ1-1; weak D call: TRBD1 (6 bases). V lost 5 bases and J 3 bases, leaving 16 bases between the germline ends. Germline-derived CDR1 and CDR2 are SEHNR and FQNEAQ (reference sequence). This CDR3 contains 15 residues.

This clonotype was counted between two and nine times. The CDR3 here is CASSEQGIQETQYF. CDR3 nucleotides: TGTGCCAGCAGCGAACAGGGGATACAAGAGACCCAGTACTTC. The gene calls are TRBV11-2 and TRBJ2-5; 7 bases agree with TRBD1. With V trimmed by 5 bases and J by 2 bases, 5 bases remained unmatched. The CDR3 runs 14 residues. CDR1 SGHAT and CDR2 FQNNGV come from the germline V gene.

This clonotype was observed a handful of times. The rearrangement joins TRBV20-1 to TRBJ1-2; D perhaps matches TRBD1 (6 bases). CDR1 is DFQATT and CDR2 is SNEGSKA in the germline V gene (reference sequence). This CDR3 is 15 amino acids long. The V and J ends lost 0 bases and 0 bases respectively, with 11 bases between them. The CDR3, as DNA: TGCAGTGCTAGAGATCCGGGGGGGCCTAACTATGGCTACACCTTC. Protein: CSARDPGGPNYGYTF.

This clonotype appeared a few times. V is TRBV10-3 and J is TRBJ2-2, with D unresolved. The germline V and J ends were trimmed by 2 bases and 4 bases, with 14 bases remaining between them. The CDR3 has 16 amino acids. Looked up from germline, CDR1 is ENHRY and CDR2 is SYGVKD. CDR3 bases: TGTGCCATCAGTGAGGTCGAAGGAATCCGCACCGGGGAGCTGTTTTTT. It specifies CAISEVEGIRTGELFF.

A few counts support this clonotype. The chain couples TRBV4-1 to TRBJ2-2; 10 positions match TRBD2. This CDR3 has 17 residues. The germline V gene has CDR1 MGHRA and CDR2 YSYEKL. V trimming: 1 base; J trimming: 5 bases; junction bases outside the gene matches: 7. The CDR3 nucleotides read TGCGCCAGCAGCCAAGTTGATCTGGGACTAGCGACCGGGGAGCTGTTTTTT. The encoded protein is CASSQVDLGLATGELFF.

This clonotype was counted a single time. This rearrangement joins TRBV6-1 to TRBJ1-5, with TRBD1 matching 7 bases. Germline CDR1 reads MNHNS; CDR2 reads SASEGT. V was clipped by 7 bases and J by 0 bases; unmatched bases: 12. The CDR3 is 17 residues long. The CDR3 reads CASTRTGQIYSNQPQHF. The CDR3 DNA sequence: TGTGCCAGCACCCGCACGGGACAGATATATAGCAATCAGCCCCAGCATTTT.

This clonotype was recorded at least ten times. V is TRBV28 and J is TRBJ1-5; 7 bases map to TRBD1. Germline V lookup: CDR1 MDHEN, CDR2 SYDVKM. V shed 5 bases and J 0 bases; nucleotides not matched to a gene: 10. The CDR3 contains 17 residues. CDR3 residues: CASSPSTGMRSNQPQHF. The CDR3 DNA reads TGTGCCAGCAGTCCATCGACAGGGATGCGTAGCAATCAGCCCCAGCATTTT. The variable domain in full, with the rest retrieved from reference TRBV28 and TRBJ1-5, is DVKVTQSSRYLVKRTGEKVFLECVQDMDHENMFWYRQDPGLGLRLIYFSYDVKMKEKGDIPEGYSVSREKKERFSLILESASTNQTSMYLCASSPSTGMRSNQPQHFGDGTRLSIL.

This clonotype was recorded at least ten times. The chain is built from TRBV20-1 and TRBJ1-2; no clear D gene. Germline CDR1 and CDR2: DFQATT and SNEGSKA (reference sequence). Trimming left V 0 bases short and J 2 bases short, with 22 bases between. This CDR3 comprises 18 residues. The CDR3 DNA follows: TGCAGTGCTAGAGAAGTTAACCCGGCTCCTCAAAGCAACTATGGCTACACCTTC. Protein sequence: CSAREVNPAPQSNYGYTF.

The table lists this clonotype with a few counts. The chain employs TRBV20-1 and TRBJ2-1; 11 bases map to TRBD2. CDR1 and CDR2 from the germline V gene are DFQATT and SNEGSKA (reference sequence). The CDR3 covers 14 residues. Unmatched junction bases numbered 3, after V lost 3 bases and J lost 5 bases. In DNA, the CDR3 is TGCAGTGCTAGTATACTAGCGGGAGACAATGAGCAGTTCTTC. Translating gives CSASILAGDNEQFF.

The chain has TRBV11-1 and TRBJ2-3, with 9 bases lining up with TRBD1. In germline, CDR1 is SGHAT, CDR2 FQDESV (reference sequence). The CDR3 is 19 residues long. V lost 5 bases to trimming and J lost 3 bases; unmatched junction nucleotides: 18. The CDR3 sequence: CASSLRGTGFSGETDTQYF. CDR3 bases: TGTGCCAGCAGCCTAAGGGGGACAGGGTTCTCTGGAGAAACAGATACGCAGTATTTT.

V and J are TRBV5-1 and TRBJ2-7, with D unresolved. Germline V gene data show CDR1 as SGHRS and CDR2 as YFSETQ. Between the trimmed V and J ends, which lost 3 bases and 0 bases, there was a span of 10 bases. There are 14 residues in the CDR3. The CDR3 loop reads CASSSWESSYEQYF. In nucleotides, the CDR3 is TGCGCCAGCAGCTCATGGGAAAGCTCCTACGAGCAGTACTTC.

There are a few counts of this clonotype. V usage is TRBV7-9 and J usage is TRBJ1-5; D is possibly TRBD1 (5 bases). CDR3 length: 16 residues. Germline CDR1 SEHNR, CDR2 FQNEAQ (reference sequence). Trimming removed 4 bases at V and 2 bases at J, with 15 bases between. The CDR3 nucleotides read TGTGCCAGCAGCTCCTGGGACGGGAGGGGCAATCAGCCCCAGCATTTT. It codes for CASSSWDGRGNQPQHF.

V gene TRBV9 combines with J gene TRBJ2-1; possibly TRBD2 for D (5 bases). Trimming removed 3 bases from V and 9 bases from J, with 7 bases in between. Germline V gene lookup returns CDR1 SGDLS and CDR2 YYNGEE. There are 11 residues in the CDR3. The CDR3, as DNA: TGTGCCAGCAGCGCCGGGGTTGAGCAGTTCTTC. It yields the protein CASSAGVEQFF.

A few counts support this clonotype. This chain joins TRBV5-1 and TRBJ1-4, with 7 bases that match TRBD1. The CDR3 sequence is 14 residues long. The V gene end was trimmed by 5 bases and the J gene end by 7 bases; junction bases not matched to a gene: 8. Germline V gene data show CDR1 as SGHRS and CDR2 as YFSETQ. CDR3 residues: CASRPQGGGEKLFF. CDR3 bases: TGCGCCAGCAGACCTCAGGGGGGAGGTGAAAAACTGTTTTTT.